Listed below are T cell receptor beta chains from one sample, sequenced in a study of cytomegalovirus exposure and HLA in healthy donors. Clones were sequenced by immunoSEQ multiplex PCR, and TCRdb holds only the in-frame ones, with some missing. The sample gives about 120,000 clones, over 80% of which show up once; over 2% is in the top ten. Sequenced input: PBMCs. The source of these receptors is a man aged 25 to 45 in good health and CMV-seronegative. Both conserved end residues are part of each CDR3. Each record gives: clone size, V gene, J gene, D gene, CDR3 DNA, CDR3 protein. The D gene is left open where the match is weak. The size of a clone is reported for some rows only, either as once, few or many, or as a class for expanded clones.

NA	TRBV28	TRBJ1-6	NA	TGTGCCAGCAGTTTTCAACAGGGTGGTAATTCACCCCTCCACTTT	CASSFQQGGNSPLHF
NA	TRBV19	TRBJ2-3	NA	TGTGCCAGTGCACAGCCACGGTCCGAAGATACGCAGTATTTT	CASAQPRSEDTQYF
NA	TRBV5-4	TRBJ2-7	TRBD1	TGTGCCAGCAGCATGAGGACAGGGGGCTCCTACGAGCAGTACTTC	CASSMRTGGSYEQYF
NA	TRBV28	TRBJ1-5	TRBD1	TGTGCCAGCAGATATACAGGGGGTGAAAGTAAGGGGCCCCAGCATTTT	CASRYTGGESKGPQHF
few	TRBV2	TRBJ2-1	NA	TGTGCCAGCAGCTACAGGATTGGGGTTGTAAATGAGCAGTTCTTC	CASSYRIGVVNEQFF
NA	TRBV7-2	TRBJ1-3	NA	TGTGCCAGCAGCCCCCTCGCGAGCTCTGGAAACACCATATATTTT	CASSPLASSGNTIYF
NA	TRBV4-1	TRBJ1-1	NA	TGCGCCAGCAGCCCCCGCGGGACCGATACCGCCACTGAAGCTTTCTTT	CASSPRGTDTATEAFF
NA	TRBV20-1	TRBJ1-2	NA	TGCAGTGCTAGAGGCCGAGATGGCTACACCTTC	CSARGRDGYTF
once	TRBV6-4	TRBJ2-3	TRBD1	TGTGCCAGCAGCTCGGGACAGGGGGACACAGATACGCAGTATTTT	CASSSGQGDTDTQYF
NA	TRBV10-2	TRBJ1-6	TRBD1	TGCGCCAGCAGTGACGGCGGGACAGGGTCACCCCTCCACTTT	CASSDGGTGSPLHF
NA	TRBV10-2	TRBJ2-1	NA	TGCGCCAGCAGCGCCCCCGGGACACTCAATGAGCAGTTCTTC	CASSAPGTLNEQFF
NA	TRBV7-2	TRBJ2-1	TRBD2	TGTGCCAGCAGCCGAAGCGGGGGGCCCCTCGATGAGCAGTTCTTC	CASSRSGGPLDEQFF
once	TRBV6-5	TRBJ1-2	NA	TGTGCCAGCAGTTACCTCCGTGGGGCCAGGGCTTATGGCTACACCTTC	CASSYLRGARAYGYTF
few	TRBV6-6	TRBJ2-1	NA	TGTGCCAGCAGTACACAGGGAAACAATGAGCAGTTCTTC	CASSTQGNNEQFF